This T cell receptor beta chain was captured in a study of PD-L1 blockade in urothelial cancer. About the research overall: Males with urothelial cancer arising in the bladder constituted twenty-five of the 29 patients. Study-wide results and limits: Tumor-associated TCR clones expanded more in blood at 3 weeks in patients with durable benefit.

The CDR3 is 16 amino acids. Germline V CDR1 and CDR2: SGHVS, FQNEAQ. V lost 2 bases and J lost 0; bases outside the gene matches: 4. Libraries were prepared by immunoSEQ multiplex PCR; TCRdb keeps only in-frame clonotypes and omits some of them. The data hold more than 75,000 clones, with 84% observed a single time. For this clone: The antigen is undetermined.

Time point in this sample: pretreatment peripheral blood. The rearrangement uses TRBV7-8 and TRBJ1-2; 9 nucleotides match TRBD1. The source is a man aged 55 to 69 with urothelial cancer. The source was PBMCs, collected around atezolizumab (anti-PD-L1) treatment. CDR3 sequence (DNA): TGTGCCAGCAGCTTACACCGACAGGGGGCTAACTATGGCTACACCTTC. Translation gives CASSLHRQGANYGYTF.